The 17 T cell receptor beta chains listed next were all sequenced from one sample in a study of technical replicates of blood from several donors. TCRdb keeps only in-frame clones here, not all; method: immunoSEQ multiplex PCR. The data contain around 81,000 clones, approximately 78% of them singletons. Specimen: PBMCs. These receptors were collected from a human donor in good health. Some clones in this sample may be carry-over from other donors' samples.

This chain uses TRBV2 with TRBJ2-1, with TRBD2 matching 14 bases. CDR1 is SNHLY, CDR2 FYNNEI, per germline. The ends lost 7 bases at V and 7 bases at J; junction bases unmatched: 3. The CDR3 is made up of 14 amino acids. The DNA of the CDR3 is TGTGCCAGCATGGGGACTAGCGGGAGTAATGAGCAGTTCTTC. This gives the protein CASMGTSGSNEQFF.

The gene calls are TRBV11-2 and TRBJ2-1; 9 bases align to TRBD1. The V gene's germline CDR1 is SGHAT and CDR2 FQNNGV. The CDR3 contains 14 residues. Trimming took 7 bases from V and 6 from J; bases not matched to a gene: 7. This CDR3 is CASTWGQGPNEQFF. DNA of the CDR3: TGTGCCAGCACCTGGGGACAGGGCCCCAATGAGCAGTTCTTC.

The rearrangement links TRBV6-5 to TRBJ2-7; a possible D gene is TRBD1 (6 bases). V lost 6 bases to trimming and J lost 0 bases, with 15 bases between them. Germline lookup yields CDR1 MNHEY and CDR2 SVGAGI. This CDR3 is built from 15 residues. The CDR3 spells CASRIYQGSSYEQYF. The CDR3 DNA reads as TGTGCCAGCAGAATTTATCAGGGGAGCTCCTACGAGCAGTACTTC.

The chain employs TRBV4-2 and TRBJ1-6; D is possibly TRBD1 (5 bases). Trimming took off 4 bases at V and 7 bases at J, with 8 bases between the two ends. The germline V gene encodes CDR1 LGHNA and CDR2 YNFKEQ. The CDR3 covers 13 residues. CDR3 loop: CASSPGGNSPLHF. The CDR3 DNA reads TGTGCCAGCAGCCCCGGGGGAAATTCACCCCTCCACTTT.

V and J are TRBV6-1 and TRBJ1-6; 7 bases match TRBD1. CDR3 size: 15 residues. Germline V gives CDR1 MNHNS, CDR2 SASEGT. Trimming cost V 5 bases and J 5 bases; bases outside gene matches: 6. CDR3 region: CASSRSGTDNSPLHF. The CDR3 nucleotides are TGTGCCAGCAGTCGGTCCGGGACAGATAATTCACCCCTCCACTTT.

The chain links TRBV7-2 to TRBJ2-5; 8 nucleotides line up with TRBD2. CDR3 size: 15 residues. In germline, CDR1 is SGHTA, CDR2 FQGNSA. V gave up 5 bases and J gave up 2 bases; unmatched junction bases: 7. CDR3 loop: CASSPIAGPQETQYF. DNA of the CDR3: TGTGCCAGCAGCCCCATAGCGGGACCGCAAGAGACCCAGTACTTC.

V gene TRBV5-3 combines with J gene TRBJ2-7; 8 bases map to TRBD2. TRBV5-3 belongs to the ORF category, with a function that is uncertain. This CDR3 comprises 14 residues. V trimming: 7 bases; J trimming: 7 bases; junction bases outside the gene matches: 13. The CDR3 sequence is CARAQYAGGREQYF. In nucleotides, the CDR3 is TGTGCCAGAGCCCAGTATGCGGGAGGTCGGGAGCAGTACTTC.

The chain employs TRBV19 and TRBJ2-7, with D hard to call. This CDR3 is 15 amino acids long. The germline V gene encodes CDR1 LNHDA and CDR2 SQIVND (reference sequence). Trimming stripped 3 bases from V and 0 bases from J, with 12 bases between. The CDR3 here is CASSIVAESSYEQYF. CDR3 DNA: TGTGCCAGTAGTATTGTGGCGGAAAGCTCCTACGAGCAGTACTTC.

This clone was found a few times. The genes are TRBV7-2 and TRBJ1-2; tentative D call: TRBD1 (5 bases). Germline CDR1 is SGHTA and CDR2 is FQGNSA. The CDR3 extends over 14 amino acids. Trimming left V 5 bases short and J 2 bases short, with 12 bases between. As DNA, the CDR3 is TGTGCCAGCAGCCCACGACAGAGAAACTATGGCTACACCTTC. The encoded protein is CASSPRQRNYGYTF.

As DNA, the CDR3 is TGTGCCAGCAGCTTGGGGCGGGAGTGGGCAGATACGCAGTATTTT. This codes for CASSLGREWADTQYF. The V and J genes are TRBV5-6 and TRBJ2-3, with 7 bases aligning to TRBD2. The CDR3 covers 15 residues. V gave up 0 bases and J gave up 4 bases; unmatched junction bases: 5. In germline, CDR1 is SGHDT, CDR2 YYEEEE. Together with reference TRBV5-6 and TRBJ2-3, the CDR3 gives the full variable domain: DAGVTQSPTHLIKTRGQQVTLRCSPKSGHDTVSWYQQALGQGPQFIFQYYEEEERQRGNFPDRFSGHQFPNYSSELNVNALLLGDSALYLCASSLGREWADTQYFGPGTRLTVL.

This chain joins TRBV6-1 and TRBJ2-7; the D gene is possibly TRBD1 (6 bases). This CDR3 region has 13 residues. From germline, CDR1 is MNHNS and CDR2 SASEGT. Between the trimmed V and J ends, which lost 6 bases and 3 bases, there was a span of 12 bases. The CDR3 coding sequence is TGTGCCAGCAGCCCGGGACACAACTACGAGCAGTACTTC. Protein product: CASSPGHNYEQYF.

The V gene is TRBV30, the J gene TRBJ2-7; 7 nucleotides match TRBD1. CDR1 GTSNPN and CDR2 SVGIG come from the germline V gene (reference sequence). V lost 1 base and J lost 0; bases outside the gene matches: 0. The CDR3 has 13 amino acids. Here the CDR3 reads CAWSGDSSYEQYF. The DNA of the CDR3 is TGTGCCTGGAGTGGGGACAGCTCCTACGAGCAGTACTTC. Together with reference TRBV30 and TRBJ2-7, the CDR3 gives the full variable domain: SQTIHQWPATLVQPVGSPLSLECTVEGTSNPNLYWYRQAAGRGLQLLFYSVGIGQISSEVPQNLSASRPQDRQFILSSKKLLLSDSGFYLCAWSGDSSYEQYFGPGTRLTVT.

A few counts support this clone. This sequence joins TRBV27 and TRBJ1-1; TRBD1 is a possible D gene (5 bases). Trimming stripped 2 bases from V and 5 bases from J, with 9 bases between. Germline V gives CDR1 MNHEY, CDR2 SMNVEV (reference sequence). The CDR3 length is 13 residues. The CDR3 DNA follows: TGTGCCAGCAGTTTAGGGGGGGGGACTGAAGCTTTCTTT. Protein: CASSLGGGTEAFF.

The chain recombines TRBV12-2 with TRBJ2-3; TRBD2 reflects the table's D call only, with no check against the DNA. TRBV12-2 is a recognized pseudogene. CDR3 length equals 16 residues. The CDR3, as DNA: TGTGCAAGTCGCTTAGCTGGGACTAGAGATACAGATACGCAGTATTTT. It codes for CASRLAGTRDTDTQYF.

This clone was counted a few times. The V and J genes are TRBV4-2 and TRBJ2-1, with D tentatively TRBD1 (5 bases). Germline assignment: CDR1 LGHNA and CDR2 YNFKEQ. V dropped 4 bases and J dropped 0 bases, with 10 bases sitting between them. CDR3 length: 15 amino acids. CDR3: CASSLDRGSYNEQFF. CDR3 bases: TGTGCCAGCAGCCTCGACAGAGGCTCCTACAATGAGCAGTTCTTC.

V is TRBV4-2 and J is TRBJ2-3; 8 nucleotides match TRBD2. In germline, CDR1 is LGHNA, CDR2 YNFKEQ. V gave up 4 bases and J gave up 3 bases; unmatched junction bases: 3. The CDR3 spans 14 residues. DNA for the CDR3: TGTGCCAGCAGCCTTAGCGGGATTACAGATACGCAGTATTTT. Translated: CASSLSGITDTQYF.

V usage is TRBV5-1 and J usage is TRBJ2-1; the match to TRBD1 covers 8 bases. Germline V gives CDR1 SGHRS, CDR2 YFSETQ. The CDR3 has 15 amino acids. J gave up 2 bases and V 2 bases, and 3 bases lay outside the gene matches. CDR3 amino acids: CASSLQGEPYNEQFF. The CDR3 region has the DNA TGCGCCAGCAGCTTACAGGGGGAACCCTACAATGAGCAGTTCTTC. Full variable domain (outside the CDR3, taken from reference TRBV5-1 and TRBJ2-1): KAGVTQTPRYLIKTRGQQVTLSCSPISGHRSVSWYQQTPGQGLQFLFEYFSETQRNKGNFPGRFSGRQFSNSRSEMNVSTLELGDSALYLCASSLQGEPYNEQFFGPGTRLTVL.